This record concerns one TCR beta chain sequence. What it binds is not known. The data belong to a study of CD8+ T cells in alopecia areata. Study summary: Tofacitinib exposure lasted 6 to 18 months, followed by 6 months off drug. Study-level points and caveats: Just one nonresponder means the tie between baseline CD8+ expansion and response stays uncertain.

Noted treatment: oral pan-JAK inhibitor, 5-10 mg twice daily. Starting from PBMCs, sorting isolated CD4+ and CD8+ T cells. Germline lookup yields CDR1 GTSNPN and CDR2 SVGIG (reference sequence). J was trimmed by 8 bases and V by 2 bases; bases with no gene match: 5. The CDR3 contains 12 residues. cDNA serving as the sequencing template came from extracted, reverse transcribed RNA. TCRdb keeps only in-frame clones here, not all; method: immunoSEQ multiplex PCR. The repertoire holds 110,000 or so clones, around 54% seen once, with roughly 3.5% in the top ten. The TCR sequence derives from a human donor with alopecia areata. V gene TRBV30 combines with J gene TRBJ1-2, with 7 bases matching TRBD1. Material: CD4+ T cells sorted from blood, obtained at week 24, from a patient treated with tofacitinib. The CDR3: CAWSSQGGGYTF. For the CDR3, the DNA is TGTGCCTGGAGTAGTCAGGGGGGCGGCTACACCTTC.